This T cell receptor (beta chain) stems from a study of cytomegalovirus exposure and HLA in healthy donors. The CDR3 sequence is 14 residues long. Germline V CDR1 and CDR2: SEHNR, FQNEAQ (reference sequence). V lost 2 bases, J lost 0 bases, and 5 bases lay in between. Study findings and constraints: Per a prior analysis, the majority of TCR beta V segments were productive roughly 87% or roughly 30% of the time. TCR beta V- and J-gene trimming, according to a later analysis, was linked to a missense DCLRE1C variant. In a later analysis, at a false discovery rate of 0.05, 15,000 to 20,000 TCR beta sequences were associated with HLA alleles.

Donors likely had unrecorded immune exposures despite being nominally healthy when sampled. Vbeta (60) and Jbeta (13) primers were used in the PCR. Sequencing was performed with immunoSEQ multiplex PCR; in TCRdb, only in-frame clones are kept and a portion is missing. The table records 130,000 or so clones, about 78% of them present only once. With respect to this clone: The antigen remains unidentified.

The sample comprised PBMCs. The J gene is TRBJ2-1, the V gene TRBV7-9; D unresolved. This receptor was identified in a man in his fifties or sixties in good health and CMV-seropositive. This chain's CDR3 is CASSLTNSYNEQFF. In DNA, the CDR3 is TGTGCCAGCAGCTTAACTAACTCCTACAATGAGCAGTTCTTC.